One sample yielded the 7 T cell receptor beta chains listed below, sequenced in a study of T cells in Graves' hyperthyroidism and ophthalmopathy. From RNA transcripts, TCR beta CDR3 regions were amplified. With the HTBI primer set, the TCR CDR3 went through a first round of RT-PCR. TCRdb itself ran the multiplex PCR reads through MiXCR, one entry per CDR3 protein. The sample includes 400,000 to 600,000 distinct CDR3 sequences, about 16% of them seen just once. The sample consisted of blood. These receptors originate from a woman in her 30s with Graves' ophthalmopathy.

There are many counts of this clonotype. The chain has TRBV20-1 and TRBJ1-6; D unclear. This CDR3 has 11 amino acids. V was pared by 6 bases and J by 9 bases, with 9 bases between. CDR1 DFQATT and CDR2 SNEGSKA come from the germline V gene (reference sequence). The CDR3 here is CSAAGVSPLHF. For the CDR3, the DNA is TGCAGTGCCGCTGGGGTTTCACCCCTCCACTTT.

Many counts were recorded for this clonotype. The V gene is TRBV18, the J gene TRBJ2-3; the match to TRBD1 covers 8 bases. The J segment lost 0 bases and the V segment lost 6 bases, leaving 5 bases of the junction unmatched. CDR3 length: 15 amino acids. Germline-derived CDR1 and CDR2 are KGHSH and LQKENI. DNA for the CDR3: TGTGCCAGCTCCCTAGACAGGGGTAGCACAGATACGCAGTATTTT. It encodes CASSLDRGSTDTQYF.

This clonotype came up many times. The J gene is TRBJ2-7, the V gene TRBV29-1, with TRBD2 matching over 10 bases. The CDR3 is 14 amino acids. V lost 6 bases to trimming and J lost 0 bases; unmatched junction nucleotides: 5. Germline lookup yields CDR1 SQVTM and CDR2 ANQGSEA. The CDR3 DNA sequence: TGCAGCGTACTTTTAGCGGGAGGCTCCTACGAGCAGTACTTC. This translates into CSVLLAGGSYEQYF.

With regard to this clonotype: This may arise from a read error, as a much more abundant clone is one base away. V gene TRBV6-2 or TRBV6-3 combines with J gene TRBJ1-5; tentative D call: TRBD1 (5 bases). Germline loops: CDR1 MNHEY, CDR2 SVGEGT. The CDR3 has 19 residues. For the CDR3, the DNA is TGTGCCAGCAGTTACTCGATGAATTTGGCAGGGACTAGCAATCATCCCCAGCATTTT. Translation gives CASSYSMNLAGTSNHPQHF.

V gene TRBV10-3 combines with J gene TRBJ2-3, with D perhaps being TRBD1 or TRBD2 (5 bases each). Germline V gene sequence: CDR1 ENHRY, CDR2 SYGVKD. CDR3 length equals 15 residues. V shed 7 bases and J shed 4 bases, with 18 bases lying between them. The CDR3 spells CAITSQGPGADTQYF. The CDR3 coding sequence is TGTGCCATCACCTCCCAGGGCCCCGGGGCAGATACGCAGTATTTT.

J is TRBJ2-7 and V is TRBV3-1; D gene uncertain. This CDR3 has 12 amino acids. V was pared by 2 bases and J by 6 bases, with 8 bases between. Germline-derived CDR1 and CDR2 are LGHDT and YNNKEL (reference sequence). CDR3 nucleotide sequence: TGTGCCAGCAGCCAATCCGTAGGCGAGCAGTACTTC. It is translated as CASSQSVGEQYF.

The genes are TRBV6-1 and TRBJ2-1, with D possibly being TRBD1 or TRBD2 (5 bases each). CDR1 and CDR2 from the germline V gene are MNHNS and SASEGT. The germline V and J ends were trimmed by 5 bases and 6 bases, with 14 bases remaining between them. The CDR3 sequence is 14 residues long. The CDR3 loop is CASSRRGDFNEQFF. CDR3 in DNA: TGTGCCAGCAGTCGCCGAGGGGATTTCAATGAGCAGTTCTTC.